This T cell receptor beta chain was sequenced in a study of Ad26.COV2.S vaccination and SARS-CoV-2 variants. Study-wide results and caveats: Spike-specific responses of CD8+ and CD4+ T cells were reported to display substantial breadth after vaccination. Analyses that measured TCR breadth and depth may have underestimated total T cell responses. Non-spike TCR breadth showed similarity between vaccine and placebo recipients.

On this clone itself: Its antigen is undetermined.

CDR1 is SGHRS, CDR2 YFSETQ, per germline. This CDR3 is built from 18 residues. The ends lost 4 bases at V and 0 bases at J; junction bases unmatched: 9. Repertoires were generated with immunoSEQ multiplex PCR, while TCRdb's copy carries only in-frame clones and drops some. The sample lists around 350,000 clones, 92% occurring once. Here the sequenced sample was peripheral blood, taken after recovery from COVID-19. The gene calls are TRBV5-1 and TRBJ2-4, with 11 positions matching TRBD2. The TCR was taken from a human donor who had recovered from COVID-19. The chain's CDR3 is CASSVDPSGGTAKNIQYF. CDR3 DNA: TGCGCCAGCAGCGTGGACCCTAGCGGGGGGACAGCCAAAAACATTCAGTACTTC.